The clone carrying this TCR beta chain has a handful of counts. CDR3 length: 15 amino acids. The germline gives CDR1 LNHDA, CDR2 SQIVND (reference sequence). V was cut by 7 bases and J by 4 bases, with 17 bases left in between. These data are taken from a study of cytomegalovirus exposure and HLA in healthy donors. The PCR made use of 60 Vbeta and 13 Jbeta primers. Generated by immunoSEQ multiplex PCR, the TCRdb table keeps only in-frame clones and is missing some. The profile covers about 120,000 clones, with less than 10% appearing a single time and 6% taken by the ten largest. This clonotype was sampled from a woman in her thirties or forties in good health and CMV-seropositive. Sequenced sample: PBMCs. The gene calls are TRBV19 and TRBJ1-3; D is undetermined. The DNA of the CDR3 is TGTGCCAGTACTCCCGATAGACGGAGAGGAAACACCATATATTTT. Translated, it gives CASTPDRRRGNTIYF.